A selection of T cell receptor beta chains follows, all from one sample in a study of regulatory T cells in long-lasting Graves disease. One entry per CDR3 protein, called by TCRdb with MiXCR from the multiplex PCR reads. The sample records roughly 500,000 distinct CDR3 sequences, 20% to 25% being singletons. Source: peripheral blood mononuclear cells (PBMCs), taken when the disease was refractory, from a patient treated with antithyroid drugs. These receptors were obtained from a female donor with Graves disease. The CDR3 runs from the conserved cysteine through the conserved F or W. D genes are given only for firm matches.

V gene	J gene	D gene	CDR3 protein
TRBV5-4	TRBJ2-7	TRBD2	CASSLIGGSWTYEQYF
TRBV7-2	TRBJ1-5	NA	CASSVRGGGISNQPQHF
TRBV20-1	TRBJ1-5	NA	CSARGRANQPQHF
TRBV10-3	TRBJ2-5	TRBD1	CAINPGQGALETQYF
TRBV27	TRBJ2-7	NA	CASSAYETSYEQYF
TRBV30	TRBJ1-2	TRBD1	CAWSAGGGNDYTF
TRBV7-6	TRBJ2-7	TRBD2	CASSPGLGTLYEQYF
TRBV7-2	TRBJ2-1	NA	CASSHRSYNEQFF
TRBV11-2	TRBJ2-7	NA	CASSLEGSGPPYEQYF
TRBV29-1	TRBJ2-7	NA	CSVDIPRGSSYEQYF
TRBV12-3/TRBV12-4	TRBJ2-3	NA	CASKAILDRDTQYF
TRBV11-2	TRBJ1-1	NA	CASSLFLNTEAFF
TRBV5-6	TRBJ1-1	NA	CASSLGGGAYTEAFF
TRBV7-7	TRBJ2-2	NA	CAVDGNTGELFF
TRBV2	TRBJ1-2	NA	CASSDRQIYGYTF
TRBV15	TRBJ2-7	TRBD2	CATSRRTSGYYEQYF